This entry lists 24 T cell receptor beta chains sequenced from one sample in a study of cytomegalovirus exposure and HLA in healthy donors. It was with 60 Vbeta and 13 Jbeta primers that the PCR ran. Method: immunoSEQ multiplex PCR; TCRdb's copy keeps in-frame clones and lacks some. The sample has 90,000 to 150,000 clones, around 77% seen once; the top ten hold almost 5%. The specimen was PBMCs. All receptors derive from a man aged 45-65 years in good health and CMV-seropositive.

This chain connects TRBV4-2 to TRBJ1-6, with D uncertain. CDR3 length: 15 amino acids. CDR1 and CDR2 (germline): LGHNA, YNFKEQ. Deletions cut 1 base from V and 4 bases from J, with 8 bases between. In DNA form, the CDR3 reads TGTGCCAGCAGCCAAGCAGGAAATTATAATTCACCCCTCCACTTT. This sequence encodes CASSQAGNYNSPLHF.

This chain connects TRBV7-9 to TRBJ2-1; maybe TRBD2 (6 bases). CDR1 and CDR2 from the germline V gene are SEHNR and FQNEAQ (reference sequence). The CDR3 is made up of 13 amino acids. Trimming cost V 5 bases and J 9 bases, with 14 bases left between them. CDR3 in DNA: TGTGCCAGCAGCCAATTCTTGGGAGGTGAGCAGTTCTTC. It encodes CASSQFLGGEQFF.

CDR3 nucleotides: TGTGCCTGGAGTGGTAGTAACTCCTACAATGAGCAGTTCTTC. It specifies CAWSGSNSYNEQFF. The gene calls are TRBV30 and TRBJ2-1; D is uncertain. Germline assignment: CDR1 GTSNPN and CDR2 SVGIG (reference sequence). Trimming pared 1 base from V and 0 bases from J, leaving 7 bases between. The CDR3 is 14 amino acids.

The chain links TRBV10-3 to TRBJ1-1; 8 nucleotides match TRBD1. This CDR3 region has 14 residues. Per germline, CDR1 ENHRY and CDR2 SYGVKD. After removal of 7 bases from V and 4 bases from J, the junction contained 8 bases not matched to a gene. The CDR3 region has the DNA TGTGCCATCAACGATGGACAGGGAGTCACTGAAGCTTTCTTT. Protein: CAINDGQGVTEAFF.

As concerns this clone: The sample has other DNA sequences that encode this CDR3 too. This chain uses TRBV4-2 with TRBJ1-2; 9 nucleotides agree with TRBD1. This CDR3 comprises 13 residues. Germline assignment: CDR1 LGHNA and CDR2 YNFKEQ. The V gene end was trimmed by 1 base and the J gene end by 8 bases; junction bases not matched to a gene: 2. In DNA, the CDR3 is TGTGCCAGCAGCCAAGGGGACAGGGAAGGCTACACCTTC. Translated: CASSQGDREGYTF.

The chain recombines TRBV30 with TRBJ2-7, with TRBD2 identical over 7 bases. The V and J ends lost 6 bases and 3 bases, in that order; junction bases with no gene match: 8. CDR1 GTSNPN and CDR2 SVGIG come from the germline V gene (reference sequence). This CDR3 is 13 amino acids long. In DNA, the CDR3 is TGTGCCTGCGAGTCTAGCGGTGTCTACGAGCAGTACTTC. Protein sequence: CACESSGVYEQYF.

V gene TRBV28 combines with J gene TRBJ2-4; TRBD1 aligns across 12 bases. V trimming: 6 bases; J trimming: 3 bases; junction bases outside the gene matches: 6. Germline assignment: CDR1 MDHEN and CDR2 SYDVKM. The CDR3 has 16 amino acids. This CDR3 reads CASRGGTGGVKNIQYF. As DNA, the CDR3 is TGTGCCAGCAGGGGGGGGACAGGGGGCGTCAAAAACATTCAGTACTTC.

This rearrangement joins TRBV7-9 to TRBJ2-1, with D possibly matching TRBD1 (6 bases). Germline-derived CDR1 and CDR2 are SEHNR and FQNEAQ (reference sequence). Trimming stripped 2 bases from V and 5 bases from J, with 19 bases between. The length of the CDR3 is 17 residues. This CDR3 reads CASSLPRTVGWHNEQFF. CDR3 DNA: TGTGCCAGCAGCTTACCAAGGACAGTGGGGTGGCACAATGAGCAGTTCTTC. The variable domain in full, with the rest retrieved from reference TRBV7-9 and TRBJ2-1, is DTGVSQNPRHKITKRGQNVTFRCDPISEHNRLYWYRQTLGQGPEFLTYFQNEAQLEKSRLLSDRFSAERPKGSFSTLEIQRTEQGDSAMYLCASSLPRTVGWHNEQFFGPGTRLTVL.

The chain combines TRBV29-1 with TRBJ2-4; 7 bases line up with TRBD1. Germline values: CDR1 SQVTM, CDR2 ANQGSEA. The CDR3 runs to 14 residues. V was clipped by 6 bases and J by 7 bases; unmatched bases: 12. The CDR3 DNA sequence: TGCAGCGTGGGACCGGGGCAGGGGGATAACATTCAGTACTTC. Encoded protein: CSVGPGQGDNIQYF.

Concerning this clone itself: Within the sample, other DNA sequences also encode this same CDR3. The genes are TRBV6-4 and TRBJ1-6; D perhaps matches TRBD1 (5 bases). The germline V gene encodes CDR1 MRHNA and CDR2 SNTAGT. The ends were cut back, 5 bases at V and 0 bases at J, with 8 bases in the middle. This CDR3 contains 15 residues. CDR3: CASSPDNSYNSPLHF. The CDR3 DNA reads as TGTGCCAGCAGTCCGGACAACTCCTATAATTCACCCCTCCACTTT.

In this sample, this clone turned up a few times. The chain combines TRBV5-1 with TRBJ1-1; D might be TRBD1 (6 bases). There are 15 residues in the CDR3. CDR1 and CDR2 from the germline V gene are SGHRS and YFSETQ. The V end lost 4 bases, the J end lost 1 base, and 14 bases lay between the germline ends. DNA for the CDR3: TGCGCCAGCAGCACCAAACAGGGCTGGAACACTGAAGCTTTCTTT. Translating it yields CASSTKQGWNTEAFF.

The chain is built from TRBV4-2 and TRBJ2-3; 13 nucleotides agree with TRBD2. Germline V gene lookup returns CDR1 LGHNA and CDR2 YNFKEQ. The CDR3 runs to 18 residues. The ends lost 3 bases at V and 2 bases at J; junction bases unmatched: 8. The chain's CDR3 is CASSQLWGTSGNTDTQYF. In DNA, the CDR3 is TGTGCCAGCAGCCAGCTTTGGGGGACTAGCGGGAACACAGATACGCAGTATTTT.

This clone was observed once. The chain recombines TRBV6-1 with TRBJ2-1; a possible D gene is TRBD2 (6 bases). V was trimmed by 3 bases and J by 8 bases, leaving 14 bases between them. This CDR3 is built from 14 residues. Germline values: CDR1 MNHNS, CDR2 SASEGT. The CDR3 spells CASSDQGPGDEQFF. The CDR3 region has the DNA TGTGCCAGCAGTGACCAGGGACCGGGGGATGAGCAGTTCTTC.

V and J are TRBV19 and TRBJ2-5; TRBD2 matches 9 bases. Germline values: CDR1 LNHDA, CDR2 SQIVND (reference sequence). CDR3 length: 16 amino acids. Trimming at V came to 6 bases and at J to 3 bases, leaving 11 bases not matched to a gene. CDR3 sequence: CASSPEKRGAKETQYF. The CDR3 DNA sequence: TGTGCCAGTAGCCCTGAAAAGCGGGGGGCCAAAGAGACCCAGTACTTC. The entire variable domain, with the rest obtained from reference TRBV19 and TRBJ2-5, is as follows: DGGITQSPKYLFRKEGQNVTLSCEQNLNHDAMYWYRQDPGQGLRLIYYSQIVNDFQKGDIAEGYSVSREKKESFPLTVTSAQKNPTAFYLCASSPEKRGAKETQYFGPGTRLLVL.

This chain connects TRBV6-1 to TRBJ1-1, with TRBD1 as a possible D gene (5 bases). Germline V gene sequence: CDR1 MNHNS, CDR2 SASEGT. This CDR3 is 13 amino acids long. The germline V and J ends were trimmed by 2 bases and 8 bases, with 12 bases remaining between them. CDR3 DNA sequence: TGTGCCAGCAGTGAAAGGAGGGCAGGGGAAGCTTTCTTT. The encoded protein is CASSERRAGEAFF.

The chain has TRBV5-4 and TRBJ1-2; TRBD1 might be the D (5 bases). Germline V lookup: CDR1 SGHNT, CDR2 YYREEE (reference sequence). Trimming removed 3 bases from V and 3 bases from J, with 12 bases in between. The CDR3 covers 14 residues. CDR3 protein: CASSSGLSDYGYTF. In DNA, the CDR3 is TGTGCCAGCAGCTCGGGACTCAGTGACTATGGCTACACCTTC.

The chain links TRBV5-1 to TRBJ2-1; TRBD2 agrees at 13 bases. The CDR3 totals 16 residues. Germline CDR1 SGHRS, CDR2 YFSETQ. Unmatched junction bases numbered 6, after V lost 0 bases and J lost 9 bases. The CDR3 loop is CASSLARTSGRGEQFF. The CDR3 DNA sequence: TGCGCCAGCAGCTTGGCTAGGACTAGCGGGAGAGGTGAGCAGTTCTTC.

The gene calls are TRBV6-1 and TRBJ2-5; D uncertain. The CDR3 is 12 amino acids. The ends were cut back, 7 bases at V and 5 bases at J, with 11 bases in the middle. The germline CDR1 and CDR2 sequences are MNHNS and SASEGT. The CDR3 spells CASTLRRETQYF. The CDR3, as DNA: TGTGCCAGCACTCTCCGTCGGGAGACCCAGTACTTC.

This chain connects TRBV6-6 to TRBJ2-1, with a tentative D call TRBD2 (7 bases). Trimming pared 6 bases from V and 2 bases from J, leaving 14 bases between. Germline assignment: CDR1 MNHNY and CDR2 SVGAGI (reference sequence). This CDR3 has 15 amino acids. The CDR3 protein is CASSLTGGPYNEQFF. The CDR3, as DNA: TGTGCCAGCAGCCTCACGGGGGGCCCCTACAATGAGCAGTTCTTC.

The chain joins TRBV30 to TRBJ1-2; perhaps TRBD1 as D (5 bases). This CDR3 region has 17 residues. Germline assignment: CDR1 GTSNPN and CDR2 SVGIG (reference sequence). The germline V and J ends were trimmed by 8 bases and 7 bases, with 32 bases remaining between them. The CDR3 spells CALYTGTGRVWNLGYTF. The CDR3, as DNA: TGTGCCCTATACACGGGTACAGGACGAGTCTGGAATCTTGGCTACACCTTC.

This chain joins TRBV6-6 and TRBJ1-6, with TRBD1 matching over 9 bases. With 6 bases clipped from V and 6 bases from J, the junction kept 6 bases outside the gene matches. The CDR3 runs 15 residues. Germline CDR1 is MNHNY and CDR2 is SVGAGI (reference sequence). CDR3 sequence reads: CASSFRDRANSPLHF. Written as DNA, the CDR3 is TGTGCCAGCAGCTTCCGGGACAGGGCTAATTCACCCCTCCACTTT.

The gene calls are TRBV5-1 and TRBJ2-3; D might be TRBD2 (5 bases). Per the germline V gene, CDR1 is SGHRS and CDR2 is YFSETQ. This CDR3 comprises 14 residues. Deletions cut 3 bases from V and 3 bases from J, with 11 bases between. CDR3 residues: CASSSNPGTDTQYF. CDR3 in DNA: TGCGCCAGCAGCTCAAATCCGGGGACAGATACGCAGTATTTT.

CDR3 loop: CASSQAGTPTLYEQYF. Here the CDR3 DNA reads TGTGCCAGCAGCCAAGCCGGGACACCGACCCTGTACGAGCAGTACTTC. The J gene is TRBJ2-7, the V gene TRBV6-6; the D gene is possibly TRBD1 (6 bases). The CDR3 consists of 16 residues. V shed 6 bases and J shed 4 bases, with 22 bases lying between them. Per the germline V gene, CDR1 is MNHNY and CDR2 is SVGAGI (reference sequence).

The gene calls are TRBV5-1 and TRBJ1-2, with 9 nucleotides matching TRBD1. Germline assignment: CDR1 SGHRS and CDR2 YFSETQ. The CDR3 sequence is 17 residues long. V lost 3 bases and J lost 5; bases outside the gene matches: 14. CDR3 residues: CASSSGTGRTFGYGYTF. CDR3 DNA: TGCGCCAGCAGCTCGGGGACAGGGAGAACCTTTGGGTATGGCTACACCTTC.